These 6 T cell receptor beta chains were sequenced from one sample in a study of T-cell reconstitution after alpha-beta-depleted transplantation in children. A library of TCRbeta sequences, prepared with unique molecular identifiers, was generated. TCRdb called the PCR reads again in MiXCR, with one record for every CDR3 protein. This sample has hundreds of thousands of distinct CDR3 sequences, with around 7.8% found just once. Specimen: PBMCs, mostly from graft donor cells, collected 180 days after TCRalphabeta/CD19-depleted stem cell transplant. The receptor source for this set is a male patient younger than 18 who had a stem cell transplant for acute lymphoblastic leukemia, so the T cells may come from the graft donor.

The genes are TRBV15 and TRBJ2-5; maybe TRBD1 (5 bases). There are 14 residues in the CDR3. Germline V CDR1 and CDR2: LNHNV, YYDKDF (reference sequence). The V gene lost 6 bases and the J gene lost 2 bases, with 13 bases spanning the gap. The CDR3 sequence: CATSMTVPQETQYF. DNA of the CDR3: TGTGCCACCAGTATGACAGTTCCTCAAGAGACCCAGTACTTC.

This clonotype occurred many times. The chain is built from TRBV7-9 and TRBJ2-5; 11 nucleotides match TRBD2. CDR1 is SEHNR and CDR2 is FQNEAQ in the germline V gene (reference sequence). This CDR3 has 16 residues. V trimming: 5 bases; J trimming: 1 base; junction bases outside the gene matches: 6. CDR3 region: CASSATSGRSQETQYF. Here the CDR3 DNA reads TGTGCCAGCAGCGCCACTAGCGGGAGATCCCAAGAGACCCAGTACTTC.

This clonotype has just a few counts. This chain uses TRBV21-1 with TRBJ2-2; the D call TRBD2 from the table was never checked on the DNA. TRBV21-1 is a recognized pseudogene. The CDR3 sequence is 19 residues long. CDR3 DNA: TGTGCCAGCAGCACCAACGGTCGGGGGTCTAGATTCATCACCGGGGAGCTGTTTTTT. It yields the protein CASSTNGRGSRFITGELFF.

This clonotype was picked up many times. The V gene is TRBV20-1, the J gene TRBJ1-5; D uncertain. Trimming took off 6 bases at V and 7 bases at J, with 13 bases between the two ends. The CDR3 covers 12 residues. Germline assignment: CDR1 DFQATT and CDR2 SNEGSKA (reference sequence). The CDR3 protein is CSAWQLGQPQHF. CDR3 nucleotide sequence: TGCAGTGCGTGGCAGTTGGGACAGCCCCAGCATTTT.

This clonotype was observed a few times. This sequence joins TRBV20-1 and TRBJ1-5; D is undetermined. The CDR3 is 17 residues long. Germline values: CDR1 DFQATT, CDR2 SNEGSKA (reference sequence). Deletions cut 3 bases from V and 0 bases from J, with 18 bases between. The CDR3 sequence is CSARRFPGIPSNQPQHF. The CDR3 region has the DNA TGCAGTGCTAGGCGTTTCCCCGGGATCCCTAGCAATCAGCCCCAGCATTTT.

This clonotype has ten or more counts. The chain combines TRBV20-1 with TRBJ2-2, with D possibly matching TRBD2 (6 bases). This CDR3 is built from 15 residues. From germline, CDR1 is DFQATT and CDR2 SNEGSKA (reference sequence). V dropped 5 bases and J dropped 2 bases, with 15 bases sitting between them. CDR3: CSAHSGLANTGELFF. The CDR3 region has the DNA TGCAGTGCTCATTCGGGACTGGCAAACACCGGGGAGCTGTTTTTT.